The clone carrying this T cell receptor beta chain was seen just once. In the original analysis: From reference gene primer amplification, estimates of nucleated cell counts were derived. Profiled with immunoSEQ multiplex PCR; TCRdb holds only in-frame clones, not every one. V and J calls plus clone size are reproduced from that table; the DNA served to infer D and trimming. The sample has about 200,000 clones; approximately 86% are singletons. The source of the sample is a study of blood T cell repertoires in COVID-19. Study as a whole: Samples of COVID-19 (acute and convalescent) were obtained from the United States, Italy and Spain. Sample material is recorded as cDNA or gDNA derived from T cells, B-cell-depleted T cells, or PBMCs.

The CDR3 is made up of 14 amino acids. V shed 5 bases, J shed 2 bases, and the junction held 2 bases outside the gene matches. CDR1 MNHEY and CDR2 SMNVEV come from the germline V gene (reference sequence). Enrollees, roughly 18 to 89 years old, lived in 25 or so US areas. The sample comprised PBMCs or T cells enriched from blood (not recorded which). The V call is TRBV27, the J call TRBJ2-1; TRBD1 matches 8 bases. This clonotype was sampled from a woman aged 35 to 49 with acute COVID-19. This CDR3 reads CASSPGQAYNEQFF. CDR3 in DNA: TGTGCCAGCAGTCCGGGACAGGCCTACAATGAGCAGTTCTTC.